Below, 7 T cell receptor beta chains from the same sample are listed, as sequenced in a study of T cells in Graves' hyperthyroidism and ophthalmopathy. The source material, RNA transcripts, was used to amplify TCR beta CDR3 regions. The HTBI primer set was used in a first-round RT-PCR of the TCR CDR3. TCRdb independently ran MiXCR on the multiplex PCR reads; one entry per CDR3 protein. Among roughly 420,000 distinct CDR3 sequences, roughly an eighth were seen once, and the ten largest hold roughly 4.8%. Sequenced material: blood. The receptors here all came from a young woman with Graves' hyperthyroidism.

The sample holds many counts of this clonotype. The chain joins TRBV28 to TRBJ2-3, with 7 bases that match TRBD2. This CDR3 is built from 17 residues. CDR1 MDHEN and CDR2 SYDVKM come from the germline V gene. The trim removed 3 bases at V and 0 bases at J, leaving 9 bases unmatched. CDR3 sequence (DNA): TGTGCCAGCAGTTTTACGGCGGGAGAACCTAGCACAGATACGCAGTATTTT. Its translation is CASSFTAGEPSTDTQYF.

The table lists this clonotype with many counts. The V gene is TRBV12-3 or TRBV12-4, the J gene TRBJ1-5; unclear D gene. This CDR3 contains 15 residues. V lost 6 bases to trimming and J lost 0 bases, with 12 bases between them. This CDR3 is CASREAQYSNQPQHF. The CDR3, as DNA: TGTGCCAGCAGAGAAGCACAGTATAGCAATCAGCCCCAGCATTTT.

The gene calls are TRBV7-2 and TRBJ2-7; possibly TRBD2 for D (6 bases). Germline loops: CDR1 SGHTA, CDR2 FQGNSA. The CDR3 is 14 amino acids. The V end lost 4 bases, the J end lost 5 bases, and 15 bases lay between the germline ends. CDR3 DNA sequence: TGTGCCAGCAGCTCCATTCCTAGCGTCCACGAGCAGTACTTC. It is translated as CASSSIPSVHEQYF.

This clonotype has a count of ten or more. The CDR3 loop reads CASRDPGTGGNTEAFF. CDR3 nucleotide sequence: TGTGCCAGCAGGGACCCCGGGACAGGGGGGAACACTGAAGCTTTCTTT. The chain is built from TRBV2 and TRBJ1-1; TRBD1 agrees at 11 bases. This CDR3 is built from 16 residues. The trim removed 6 bases at V and 1 base at J, leaving 7 bases unmatched. The germline CDR1 and CDR2 sequences are SNHLY and FYNNEI.

Concerning this clonotype: A much larger clone differs by one base, so this may be a read error. The chain is built from TRBV11-2 and TRBJ2-7; 10 bases fit TRBD2. CDR3 length equals 15 residues. V gave up 5 bases and J gave up 9 bases; unmatched junction bases: 13. The V gene's germline CDR1 is SGHAT and CDR2 FQNNGV. Written as DNA, the CDR3 is TGTGCCAGCAGCCAAGCAGCGGGAGGGCCGCTAGGGCAGTACTTC. This codes for CASSQAAGGPLGQYF.

The sample holds a few counts of this clonotype. The chain links TRBV4-3 to TRBJ1-2; D is uncertain. V was trimmed by 0 bases and J by 4 bases, leaving 9 bases between them. The CDR3 contains 14 residues. CDR1 is LGHNA, CDR2 YSLEER, per germline. This CDR3 is CASSQDRKPYGYTF. In DNA form, the CDR3 reads TGCGCCAGCAGCCAAGACAGAAAACCCTATGGCTACACCTTC.

The sample holds many counts of this clonotype. This sequence joins TRBV27 and TRBJ2-3; 7 positions match TRBD2. Germline CDR1 reads MNHEY; CDR2 reads SMNVEV (reference sequence). V lost 6 bases, J lost 8 bases, and 8 bases stayed unmatched. There are 13 residues in the CDR3. CDR3 DNA sequence: TGTGCCAGCAGCCCTGCGGGAGTAGGTACGCAGTATTTT. Amino acid sequence: CASSPAGVGTQYF.